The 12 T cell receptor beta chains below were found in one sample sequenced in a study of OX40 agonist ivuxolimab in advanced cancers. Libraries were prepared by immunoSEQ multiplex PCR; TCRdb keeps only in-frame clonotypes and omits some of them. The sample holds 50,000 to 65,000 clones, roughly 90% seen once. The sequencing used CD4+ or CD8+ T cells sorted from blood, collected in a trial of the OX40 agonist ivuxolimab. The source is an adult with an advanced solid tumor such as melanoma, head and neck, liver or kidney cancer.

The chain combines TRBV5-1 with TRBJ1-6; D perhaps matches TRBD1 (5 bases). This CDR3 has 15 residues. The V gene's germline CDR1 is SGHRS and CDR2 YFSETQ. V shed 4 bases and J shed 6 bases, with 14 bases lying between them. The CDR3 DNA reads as TGCGCCAGCAGCCCGGATGGGCAGGGTAATTCACCCCTCCACTTT. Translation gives CASSPDGQGNSPLHF.

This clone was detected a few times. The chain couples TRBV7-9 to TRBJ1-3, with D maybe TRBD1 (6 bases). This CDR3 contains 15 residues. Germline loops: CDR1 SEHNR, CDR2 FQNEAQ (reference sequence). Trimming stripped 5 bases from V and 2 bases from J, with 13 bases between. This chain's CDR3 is CASSPQGGTGNTIYF. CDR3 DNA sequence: TGTGCCAGCAGCCCCCAAGGGGGGACTGGAAACACCATATATTTT. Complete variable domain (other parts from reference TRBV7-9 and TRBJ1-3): DTGVSQNPRHKITKRGQNVTFRCDPISEHNRLYWYRQTLGQGPEFLTYFQNEAQLEKSRLLSDRFSAERPKGSFSTLEIQRTEQGDSAMYLCASSPQGGTGNTIYFGEGSWLTVV.

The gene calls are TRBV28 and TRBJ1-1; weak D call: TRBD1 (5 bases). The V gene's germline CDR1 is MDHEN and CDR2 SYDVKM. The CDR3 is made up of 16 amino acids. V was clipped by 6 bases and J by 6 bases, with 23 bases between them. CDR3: CASSRPGGGRFAEAFF. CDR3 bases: TGTGCCAGCAGCCGACCGGGGGGGGGACGTTTCGCTGAAGCTTTCTTT.

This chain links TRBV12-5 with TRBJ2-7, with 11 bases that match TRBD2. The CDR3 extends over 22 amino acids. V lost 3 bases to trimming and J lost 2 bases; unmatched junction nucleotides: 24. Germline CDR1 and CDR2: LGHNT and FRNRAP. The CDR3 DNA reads TGTGCTAGTGGTTTAAAACCCCTCCTAGGAGGGACTAGCGGAAAATATGCCTACGAGCAGTACTTC. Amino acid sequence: CASGLKPLLGGTSGKYAYEQYF. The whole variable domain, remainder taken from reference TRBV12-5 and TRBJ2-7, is DARVTQTPRHKVTEMGQEVTMRCQPILGHNTVFWYRQTMMQGLELLAYFRNRAPLDDSGMPKDRFSAEMPDATLATLKIQPSEPRDSAVYFCASGLKPLLGGTSGKYAYEQYFGPGTRLTVT.

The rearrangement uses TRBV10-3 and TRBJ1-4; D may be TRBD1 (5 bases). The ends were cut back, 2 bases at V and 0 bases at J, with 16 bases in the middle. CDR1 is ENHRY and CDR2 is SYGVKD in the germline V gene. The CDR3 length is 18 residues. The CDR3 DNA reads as TGTGCCATCAGTGAGCCTCCGGGACCGAAGACAACTAATGAAAAACTGTTTTTT. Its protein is CAISEPPGPKTTNEKLFF.

The CDR3 sequence: CASSLGAGDNEQFF. The CDR3 DNA follows: TGCGCCAGCAGCTTGGGGGCAGGGGACAATGAGCAGTTCTTC. J is TRBJ2-1 and V is TRBV5-1, with a possible D match to TRBD1 (6 bases). V shed 0 bases and J shed 5 bases, with 9 bases lying between them. The CDR3 is 14 residues long. Germline lookup yields CDR1 SGHRS and CDR2 YFSETQ. The variable domain in full, completed from reference TRBV5-1 and TRBJ2-1, reads KAGVTQTPRYLIKTRGQQVTLSCSPISGHRSVSWYQQTPGQGLQFLFEYFSETQRNKGNFPGRFSGRQFSNSRSEMNVSTLELGDSALYLCASSLGAGDNEQFFGPGTRLTVL.

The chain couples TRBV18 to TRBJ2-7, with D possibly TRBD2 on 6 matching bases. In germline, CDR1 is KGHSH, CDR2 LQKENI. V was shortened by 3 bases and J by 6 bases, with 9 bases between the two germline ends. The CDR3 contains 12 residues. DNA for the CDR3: TGTGCCAGCTCACCCAGTAGCGGCGAGCAGTACTTC. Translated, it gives CASSPSSGEQYF.

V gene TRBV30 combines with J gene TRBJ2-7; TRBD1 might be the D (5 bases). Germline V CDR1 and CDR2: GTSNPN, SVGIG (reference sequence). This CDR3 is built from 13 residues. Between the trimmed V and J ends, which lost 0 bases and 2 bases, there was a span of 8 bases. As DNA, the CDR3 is TGTGCCTGGAGTGTTTCAGGGCCCTACGAGCAGTACTTC. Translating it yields CAWSVSGPYEQYF.

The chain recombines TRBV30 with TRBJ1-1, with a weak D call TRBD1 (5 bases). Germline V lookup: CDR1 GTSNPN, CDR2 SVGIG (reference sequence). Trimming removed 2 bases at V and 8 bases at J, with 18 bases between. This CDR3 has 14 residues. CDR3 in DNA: TGTGCCTGGAGTTCTCTGGGGGGTCTCTCGGAAGCTTTCTTT. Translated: CAWSSLGGLSEAFF.

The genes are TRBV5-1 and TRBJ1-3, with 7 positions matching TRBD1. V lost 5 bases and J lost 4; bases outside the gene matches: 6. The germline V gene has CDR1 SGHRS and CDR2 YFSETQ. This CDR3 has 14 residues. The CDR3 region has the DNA TGCGCCAGCAGTCGCGACAGGGAAGGAAACACCATATATTTT. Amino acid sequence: CASSRDREGNTIYF.

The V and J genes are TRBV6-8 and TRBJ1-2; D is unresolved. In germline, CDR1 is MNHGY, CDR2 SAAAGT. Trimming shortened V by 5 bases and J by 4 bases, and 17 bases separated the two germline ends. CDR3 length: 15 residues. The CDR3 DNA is TGTGCCAGCAGTACATGCTCTAGAAAGACCTATGGCTACACCTTC. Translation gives CASSTCSRKTYGYTF.

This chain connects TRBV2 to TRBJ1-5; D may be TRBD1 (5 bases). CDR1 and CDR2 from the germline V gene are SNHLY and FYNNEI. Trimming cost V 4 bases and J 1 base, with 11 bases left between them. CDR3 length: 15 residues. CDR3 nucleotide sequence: TGTGCCAGCAGTGGGGGGTTCTCGAGCAATCAGCCCCAGCATTTT. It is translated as CASSGGFSSNQPQHF. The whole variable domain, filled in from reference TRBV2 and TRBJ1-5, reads EPEVTQTPSHQVTQMGQEVILRCVPISNHLYFYWYRQILGQKVEFLVSFYNNEISEKSEIFDDQFSVERPDGSNFTLKIRSTKLEDSAMYFCASSGGFSSNQPQHFGDGTRLSIL.